Presented here are 21 T cell receptor beta chains from one specimen sequenced in a study of read filtering for tumor transcriptome and immune sequencing. The library was built from 400 ng RNA with molecular barcoded adaptors for alpha/delta and beta/gamma chains. TCRdb used MiXCR to reprocess the reads, holding one entry per CDR3 protein. The sample records some 22,000 distinct CDR3 sequences, 20% to 25% being singletons. Material for sequencing was a population of CD138-negative cells sorted from bone marrow. Source of these receptors: a donor aged 40 or over with multiple myeloma.

This clonotype was seen many times. The genes are TRBV5-1 and TRBJ2-7; 12 bases agree with TRBD1. This CDR3 has 16 residues. The germline V gene has CDR1 SGHRS and CDR2 YFSETQ. J lost 4 bases, V lost 4 bases, and 9 bases had no gene match. CDR3 bases: TGCGCCAGCAGCCTGGGACAGGGGGCGTCTTTGTACGAGCAGTACTTC. Protein: CASSLGQGASLYEQYF.

In its sample, this clonotype ranks as medium-sized. The chain couples TRBV5-1 to TRBJ1-6, with a tentative D call TRBD1 (5 bases). V lost 4 bases and J 4 bases, leaving 9 bases between the germline ends. From germline, CDR1 is SGHRS and CDR2 YFSETQ. This CDR3 has 14 residues. CDR3 bases: TGCGCCAGCAGCGACGGGGGTTATAATTCACCCCTCCACTTT. Translated, it gives CASSDGGYNSPLHF.

This clonotype was counted at least ten times. The chain joins TRBV7-9 to TRBJ1-4; D uncertain. Per germline, CDR1 SEHNR and CDR2 FQNEAQ (reference sequence). CDR3 length: 11 residues. V dropped 2 bases and J dropped 5 bases, with 0 bases sitting between them. The CDR3 loop is CASSLNEKLFF. The CDR3 coding sequence is TGTGCCAGCAGCTTAAATGAAAAACTGTTTTTT.

Concerning this clonotype itself: This may come from a read error, since a much larger clone is one base off. V gene TRBV15 combines with J gene TRBJ1-4; the D is unclear. The germline gives CDR1 LNHNV, CDR2 YYDKDF (reference sequence). This CDR3 contains 12 residues. CDR3 nucleotides: TGTGCCACCCAAGCTGCTAATGAAAAACTGGTTTTT. Encoded protein: CATQAANEKLVF.

This clonotype occurred many times. In nucleotides, the CDR3 is TGTGCCAGCAGCCCCCTACTAGCGGGAGGGGTGGATACGCAGTATTTT. It translates to CASSPLLAGGVDTQYF. The chain combines TRBV5-6 with TRBJ2-3, with 13 bases matching TRBD2. Germline values: CDR1 SGHDT, CDR2 YYEEEE. Trimming at V came to 4 bases and at J to 6 bases, leaving 8 bases not matched to a gene. CDR3 size: 16 residues.

This clonotype was seen many times. The V call is TRBV11-1, the J call TRBJ2-7, with D unclear. V was pared by 3 bases and J by 3 bases, with 6 bases between. This CDR3 has 12 amino acids. Germline lookup yields CDR1 SGHAT and CDR2 FQDESV (reference sequence). In DNA form, the CDR3 reads TGTGCCAGCAGCTTTCAGGACTACGAGCAGTACTTC. Translating gives CASSFQDYEQYF.

This clonotype has ten or more counts. The genes are TRBV28 and TRBJ1-3, with D possibly matching TRBD1 (6 bases). The V and J ends lost 6 bases and 4 bases respectively, with 13 bases between them. Germline CDR1 reads MDHEN; CDR2 reads SYDVKM. CDR3 length equals 14 residues. CDR3 sequence reads: CASSSTGFGNTIYF. For the CDR3, the DNA is TGTGCCAGCAGCTCAACAGGGTTCGGAAACACCATATATTTT. Together with reference TRBV28 and TRBJ1-3, the CDR3 gives the full variable domain: DVKVTQSSRYLVKRTGEKVFLECVQDMDHENMFWYRQDPGLGLRLIYFSYDVKMKEKGDIPEGYSVSREKKERFSLILESASTNQTSMYLCASSSTGFGNTIYFGEGSWLTVV.

There are a few counts of this clonotype. V and J are TRBV25-1 and TRBJ2-3; 8 bases agree with TRBD2. The V segment lost 7 bases and the J segment 10 bases; nucleotides outside the gene matches: 4. This CDR3 comprises 11 residues. Per germline, CDR1 MGHDK and CDR2 SYGVNS. The CDR3 nucleotides read TGTGCCAGCACTACTAGCGGAGCGCAGTATTTT. Translating gives CASTTSGAQYF.

On this clonotype itself: One base separates it from a far larger clone, so it is likely a read error. The V and J genes are TRBV7-2 and TRBJ2-1; D might be TRBD2 (5 bases). V lost 2 bases and J 2 bases, leaving 13 bases between the germline ends. The CDR3 sequence is 16 residues long. Germline V gene data show CDR1 as SGHTA and CDR2 as FQGNSA. Here the CDR3 reads CASSLRAPRAYNEQFF. CDR3 sequence (DNA): TGTGCCAGCAGCTTACGGGCCCCGAGGGCCTACAATGAGCAGTTCTTC.

This chain joins TRBV7-9 and TRBJ1-2, with TRBD1 matching over 7 bases. The V gene end was trimmed by 6 bases and the J gene end by 7 bases; junction bases not matched to a gene: 11. Looked up from germline, CDR1 is SEHNR and CDR2 is FQNEAQ (reference sequence). This CDR3 spans 14 amino acids. The CDR3: CASSYAQTGLGYTF. The CDR3 region has the DNA TGTGCCAGCAGTTACGCCCAGACAGGGCTTGGCTACACCTTC.

Of note for this clonotype: At one end the junction does not follow the germline gene, possibly because of a read error. The chain links TRBV5-1 to TRBJ2-1; no firm D call. Germline values: CDR1 SGHRS, CDR2 YFSETQ. CDR3 size: 15 residues. The CDR3 loop is CASSSASSSYNEQLF. The CDR3 bases are TGCGCCAGCAGCTCCGCCTCCTCCTCCTATAATGAGCAGCTCTTC.

In its sample, this clonotype was seen a few times. A much larger clone lies a single base off, so this may be a read error. The V and J genes are TRBV19 and TRBJ2-7; 11 nucleotides align to TRBD1. The CDR3 consists of 14 residues. The germline CDR1 and CDR2 sequences are LNHDA and SQIVND (reference sequence). The CDR3 loop reads CACSSGTGGYEQYF. The DNA for the CDR3 is TGTGCCTGTAGTTCCGGGACAGGGGGATACGAGCAGTACTTC.

This clonotype has a count of ten or more. This sequence joins TRBV29-1 and TRBJ2-7; TRBD2 agrees at 7 bases. There are 15 residues in the CDR3. V gave up 0 bases and J gave up 3 bases; unmatched junction bases: 8. From germline, CDR1 is SQVTM and CDR2 ANQGSEA. The CDR3 spells CSVEDTAGVVYEQYF. Here the CDR3 DNA reads TGCAGCGTTGAAGATACGGCGGGAGTCGTCTACGAGCAGTACTTC.

This clonotype was seen repeatedly, ten times or more. J is TRBJ2-5 and V is TRBV5-4; D might be TRBD2 (6 bases). With 0 bases removed from V and 2 bases from J, the gap between germline ends came to 11 bases. CDR3 length equals 15 residues. Germline V gene lookup returns CDR1 SGHNT and CDR2 YYREEE (reference sequence). The CDR3 bases are TGTGCCAGCAGCTTGGCGGCTAGCGAACAAGAGACCCAGTACTTC. Translating it yields CASSLAASEQETQYF.

The sample holds many counts of this clonotype. The genes are TRBV18 and TRBJ1-1; 9 nucleotides match TRBD1. V shed 4 bases and J 6 bases; nucleotides not matched to a gene: 6. CDR1 KGHSH and CDR2 LQKENI come from the germline V gene. This CDR3 has 14 residues. Here the CDR3 DNA reads TGTGCCAGCTCACGAAGACAGGGGGAGCCTGAAGCTTTCTTT. Its translation is CASSRRQGEPEAFF.

This clonotype was recorded at least ten times. The chain combines TRBV10-3 with TRBJ2-2; 10 nucleotides line up with TRBD2. CDR3 length equals 15 residues. Germline V gene lookup returns CDR1 ENHRY and CDR2 SYGVKD. The V and J ends lost 8 bases and 2 bases, in that order; junction bases with no gene match: 5. The CDR3 sequence: CAIQSSGSNTGELFF. The CDR3 DNA sequence: TGTGCCATCCAATCTAGCGGGAGTAACACCGGGGAGCTGTTTTTT.

This clonotype was counted at least ten times. CDR3: CATEMGGAGTTYEQYF. The CDR3 nucleotides are TGTGCCACCGAGATGGGCGGTGCCGGGACGACCTACGAGCAGTACTTC. V gene TRBV28 combines with J gene TRBJ2-7, with D possibly called TRBD1 or TRBD2 (5 bases each). V was trimmed by 10 bases and J by 2 bases, leaving 24 bases between them. The V gene's germline CDR1 is MDHEN and CDR2 SYDVKM. This CDR3 is built from 16 residues.

This clonotype was detected ten times or more. The chain links TRBV5-1 to TRBJ2-1; D possibly corresponds to TRBD2 (5 bases). Germline CDR1 and CDR2: SGHRS and YFSETQ. The CDR3 spans 16 residues. V lost 0 bases and J 3 bases, leaving 13 bases between the germline ends. CDR3 coding DNA: TGCGCCAGCAGCTTGGTCGGGATGGGATTCTACAATGAGCAGTTCTTC. It specifies CASSLVGMGFYNEQFF.

This clonotype was seen ten or more times. The V and J genes are TRBV28 and TRBJ2-5, with D possibly matching TRBD1 (5 bases). The CDR3 loop spans 13 amino acids. Germline-derived CDR1 and CDR2 are MDHEN and SYDVKM. V gave up 3 bases and J gave up 7 bases, with 12 bases separating them. This chain's CDR3 is CASSLSREGTQYF. The CDR3, as DNA: TGTGCCAGCAGTTTGTCCAGGGAAGGGACCCAGTACTTC.

In its sample, this clonotype ranks as medium-sized (0.01 to 0.1%). The chain joins TRBV2 to TRBJ2-1; no firm D call. Deletions cut 0 bases from V and 6 bases from J, with 12 bases between. The CDR3 contains 15 residues. Germline V gives CDR1 SNHLY, CDR2 FYNNEI. The DNA for the CDR3 is TGTGCCAGCAGTGAAGCTGGAGCCTCCGGCAATGAGCAGTTCTTC. Its translation is CASSEAGASGNEQFF. Together with reference TRBV2 and TRBJ2-1, the CDR3 gives the full variable domain: EPEVTQTPSHQVTQMGQEVILRCVPISNHLYFYWYRQILGQKVEFLVSFYNNEISEKSEIFDDQFSVERPDGSNFTLKIRSTKLEDSAMYFCASSEAGASGNEQFFGPGTRLTVL.

With regard to this clonotype: The likely explanation is a read error, given a far larger clone one base away. This sequence joins TRBV7-8 and TRBJ2-1, with a weak D call TRBD1 (6 bases). Germline CDR1 reads SGHVS; CDR2 reads FQNEAQ. The CDR3 has 12 amino acids. The DNA of the CDR3 is TGTGCCAGCAGCTTAGTCAGGGGAAAGCAGTCCTTC. Translation: CASSLVRGKQSF.